The sequence of this T cell receptor beta chain was determined in a study of vaccination and CD4 T cells after COVID-19. Study overall: Control cultures received a CEFX pool, an HIV-1 Nef pool, or no peptide. Study-wide results and limits: Reactive clone data from convalescent patients indicated a median of about 90% appearing only post-vaccination.

This CDR3 region has 16 residues. CDR1 and CDR2 from the germline V gene are MDHEN and SYDVKM. Trimming took off 4 bases at V and 7 bases at J, with 22 bases between the two ends. CD4+ T cells that had been cultured provided DNA sequenced with the Oncomine TCR Beta short-read assay. TCRdb itself ran the PCR reads through MiXCR, one entry per CDR3 protein. Found here are some 7,000 distinct CDR3 sequences, 45% to 60% of them singletons; the top ten hold roughly two fifths. With regard to this clonotype: Antigen: not known.

Specified treatment: approximately nine-day PBMC culture with coronavirus spike peptide pools or control peptides (ViraFEST assay). Gathered ahead of the COVID-19 pandemic (2011-2018) were the CD4+ T cells of the unexposed donor. This chain links TRBV28 with TRBJ1-2, with D possibly matching TRBD1 (5 bases). This receptor was obtained from a human donor in good health. Sequenced sample: CD4+ T cells from blood, cultured in vitro. The CDR3 loop is CASSSDPGTRSSGYTF. The CDR3 bases are TGTGCCAGCAGTTCTGACCCCGGGACCCGGTCCTCTGGCTACACCTTC.